One sample yielded the 3 T cell receptor beta chains listed below, sequenced in a study of cytomegalovirus exposure and HLA in healthy donors. With 60 Vbeta and 13 Jbeta primers, the PCR was carried out. Sequencing used immunoSEQ multiplex PCR; TCRdb keeps in-frame clones, though not all of them. The data hold approximately 290,000 clones, with about four fifths observed a single time. The sequencing sample was made of PBMCs. The receptor set was obtained from a girl aged 2 to 9 in good health and CMV-seronegative.

The V call is TRBV7-8, the J call TRBJ1-2, with a possible D match to TRBD1 (6 bases). V lost 6 bases and J 4 bases, leaving 12 bases between the germline ends. The CDR3 consists of 13 residues. Germline V gene sequence: CDR1 SGHVS, CDR2 FQNEAQ. The CDR3 sequence is CASSRRGSYGYTF. The CDR3 DNA reads as TGTGCCAGCAGTCGCAGGGGAAGCTATGGCTACACCTTC.

The chain is built from TRBV4-2 and TRBJ2-2; 8 positions match TRBD2. CDR3 length equals 18 residues. V gave up 1 base and J gave up 4 bases; unmatched junction bases: 11. In germline, CDR1 is LGHNA, CDR2 YNFKEQ. The CDR3 DNA is TGTGCCAGCAGCCAAGCAGTGGGACTAGTCCTAACCACCGGGGAGCTGTTTTTT. This sequence encodes CASSQAVGLVLTTGELFF.

This rearrangement joins TRBV13 to TRBJ1-1, with a tentative D call TRBD1 (5 bases). The ends were cut back, 5 bases at V and 0 bases at J, with 10 bases in the middle. CDR1 is PRHDT and CDR2 is FYEKMQ in the germline V gene (reference sequence). The CDR3 is 14 residues long. The CDR3 reads CASSRTGVNTEAFF. In DNA form, the CDR3 reads TGTGCCAGCAGCCGAACAGGCGTGAACACTGAAGCTTTCTTT.